The entry that follows covers one T cell receptor (beta chain) sequence. One end of the junction does not line up with germline, which may come from a read error. This entry belongs to a study of CD8+ T cells in alopecia areata. Reverse transcription of extracted RNA yielded cDNA, which provided the sequencing template. The assay was immunoSEQ multiplex PCR, and TCRdb's table has in-frame clones only and misses some. The repertoire holds 90,000 to 130,000 clones, with roughly 55% as singletons. CDR1 and CDR2 (germline): MDHEN, SYDVKM. The length of the CDR3 is 15 residues. The genes are TRBV28 and TRBJ2-3; 11 bases match TRBD2. The sequence was obtained from a human donor with alopecia areata. The specimen sequenced was NKG2D-low CD8+ T cells sorted from blood. The CDR3 loop is CASTLAGGSTDTQYF. DNA for the CDR3: TGTGCCAGCACTTTAGCGGGAGGGAGCACAGATACGCAGTATTTT.